The rows below give T cell receptor beta chains drawn from one sample of a study of T cells in Graves' hyperthyroidism and ophthalmopathy. TCRdb independently ran MiXCR on the multiplex PCR reads; one entry per CDR3 protein. Here the sample spans over 550,000 distinct CDR3 sequences, approximately 15% being singletons. Sequencing used blood. These receptors all stem from a woman aged 18-30 years with Graves' hyperthyroidism. Both conserved end residues are part of each CDR3. The D gene is left open where the match is weak. Expanded clones get a size class; other rows say once, few or many, or leave the size out.

clone_size j_call v_call d_call cdr3_aa cdr3_nt
NA TRBJ1-3 TRBV28 TRBD1 CASGGQGTSGNTIYF TGTGCCAGCGGAGGACAGGGGACTAGTGGAAACACCATATATTTT
many TRBJ1-2 TRBV12-3/TRBV12-4 NA CASSLQRLPYGYTF TGTGCCAGCAGTCTACAGAGACTCCCCTATGGCTACACCTTC
NA TRBJ1-2 TRBV10-2 NA CASRGGDYGYTF TGCGCCAGCAGGGGAGGCGACTATGGCTACACCTTC
few TRBJ2-1 TRBV27 TRBD2 CASRRLAAQYNEQFF TGTGCCAGCAGAAGACTAGCGGCACAATACAATGAGCAGTTCTTC
NA TRBJ2-5 TRBV19 TRBD1 CASTDRGAQETQYF TGTGCCAGTACCGACAGGGGGGCCCAAGAGACCCAGTACTTC
many TRBJ2-3 TRBV20-1 NA CSAPVSADTQYF TGCAGTGCCCCGGTGAGCGCAGATACGCAGTATTTT
many TRBJ2-3 TRBV19 NA CASAGTSSTDTQYF TGTGCCAGTGCTGGGACTTCTAGCACAGATACGCAGTATTTT
many TRBJ1-5 TRBV6-1 NA CASSEAGHGGQPQHF TGTGCCAGCAGTGAAGCGGGACACGGGGGTCAGCCCCAGCATTTT
NA TRBJ2-5 TRBV10-3 NA CAISAHRETQYF TGTGCCATCAGTGCGCACCGTGAGACCCAGTACTTC
many TRBJ2-3 TRBV28 TRBD2 CASRPGGEGDTQYF TGTGCCAGCAGGCCGGGAGGCGAGGGGGATACGCAGTATTTT
few TRBJ2-5 TRBV20-1 NA CSAPPDGAETQYF TGCAGTGCCCCCCCCGACGGGGCAGAGACCCAGTACTTC
many TRBJ2-7 TRBV7-2 TRBD2 CASSLEAASGSYEQYF TGTGCCAGCAGCTTAGAGGCGGCTAGCGGGAGCTACGAGCAGTACTTC
few TRBJ1-1 TRBV5-1 TRBD1 CASRSEYRGRITEAFF TGCGCCAGCAGGTCCGAGTACAGGGGGCGAATCACTGAAGCTTTCTTT